The present TCR beta chain was sequenced within a study of cytomegalovirus exposure and HLA in healthy donors. The PCR contained 60 Vbeta and 13 Jbeta primers. Authors' methods: As a later analysis found, there were 78 million or so unique TCR beta chains, of which around 10 million were shared. Produced via immunoSEQ multiplex PCR; TCRdb's table is partial and in-frame only. The D gene and trimming were derived from the DNA, and the V and J assignments and clone size from that table. Here the sample spans 150,000 to 200,000 clones, roughly 85% being singletons. Study results and caveats: In a later analysis, a genetic analysis reported fewer productive-TCR N-insertions in an Asian-associated ancestry cluster than the cohort average.

Only one count was recorded for this clone. What it recognizes is unknown. One end of the junction fails to match germline, which may point to a read error. Per germline, CDR1 SSHAT and CDR2 FNYEAQ (reference sequence). The CDR3 spans 15 residues. This TCR derives from a woman aged 45-65 years in good health and CMV-seropositive. The sequenced sample consisted of PBMCs. The gene calls are TRBV7-7 and TRBJ2-7, with TRBD1 matching over 7 bases. Written as DNA, the CDR3 is TGTGCTAGCAGCCACAGCAGACAGGGTTCCTACGAGCAGTACTTC. Amino acid sequence: CASSHSRQGSYEQYF.